The entry that follows covers one TCR beta chain sequence. Its antigen is unknown. The sample comes from a study of shared clonotypes between healthy human individuals. Study results and caveats: Naive subsets generally exceeded memory subsets in estimated richness.

Measured with immunoSEQ multiplex PCR; TCRdb has only the in-frame clones, and not every one. The sample has about 1.1 million clones, approximately 80% seen once; the top ten hold under 0.6%. The V end was cut by 2 bases, the J end by 3 bases, with 5 bases between. In germline, CDR1 is GTSNPN, CDR2 SVGIG (reference sequence). The CDR3 contains 11 residues. Material: memory CD4+ T cells from PBMCs. The sample's subset: CD45RA-negative fraction. This TCR was recovered from a man between 18 and 29 years old in good health. Some clones in this sample may be carry-over from other donors' samples. The V and J genes are TRBV30 and TRBJ2-7; D gene ambiguous. CDR3 coding DNA: TGTGCCTGGAGTCACTACTACGAGCAGTACTTC. Translation: CAWSHYYEQYF. The whole variable domain, remainder taken from reference TRBV30 and TRBJ2-7, is SQTIHQWPATLVQPVGSPLSLECTVEGTSNPNLYWYRQAAGRGLQLLFYSVGIGQISSEVPQNLSASRPQDRQFILSSKKLLLSDSGFYLCAWSHYYEQYFGPGTRLTVT.